This entry lists 20 T cell receptor beta chains sequenced from one sample in a study of shared clonotypes between healthy human individuals. Sequencing used immunoSEQ multiplex PCR; TCRdb keeps in-frame clones, though not all of them. Altogether 400,000 to 550,000 clones are present, roughly 78% being singletons, with the ten largest covering approximately 12%. Sequencing was performed on PBMCs. These receptors were collected from a woman aged 40 to 50 in good health. Some clones in this sample may be carry-over from other donors' samples.

V gene TRBV5-8 combines with J gene TRBJ1-1; D remains unclear. Germline V lookup: CDR1 SGHTS, CDR2 YDEGEE. The V and J ends lost 2 bases and 1 base respectively, with 6 bases between them. CDR3 length: 13 residues. The CDR3 DNA is TGTGCCAGCAGCTTAGAGTGGAACACTGAAGCTTTCTTT. Translated: CASSLEWNTEAFF.

This chain uses TRBV21-1 with TRBJ1-5; the tabulated D call, TRBD1, remains unverified against the DNA. TRBV21-1 is designated a pseudogene. CDR3 length: 13 residues. CDR3 nucleotide sequence: TGTGCCAGCAGTCGACAGCACAATCAGCCCCAGCATTTT. Its protein is CASSRQHNQPQHF.

In the case of this clone: Germline is not matched at one junction end, which may reflect a read error. The CDR3 sequence: CVSSSTRDRPSSQAFF. The CDR3 region has the DNA TGTGTCAGCAGCTCAACAAGGGACAGGCCATCGTCACAAGCTTTCTTT. This rearrangement joins TRBV7-8 to TRBJ1-1, with 8 bases aligning to TRBD1. Germline CDR1 SGHVS, CDR2 FQNEAQ. The CDR3 is 16 residues long.

The chain uses TRBV5-6 and TRBJ2-3; a weak D match, TRBD2 (6 bases). Germline CDR1 is SGHDT and CDR2 is YYEEEE. CDR3 length: 15 residues. V lost 4 bases to trimming and J lost 3 bases, with 15 bases between them. DNA for the CDR3: TGTGCCAGCAGCCGAAGACTAGACTTTACAGATACGCAGTATTTT. This encodes CASSRRLDFTDTQYF.

The chain carries TRBV11-3 and TRBJ2-2; tentatively, D is TRBD1 (5 bases). The germline V and J ends were trimmed by 2 bases and 6 bases, with 7 bases remaining between them. Germline assignment: CDR1 SGHNT and CDR2 YENEEA. The CDR3 runs to 13 residues. CDR3 amino acids: CASSLQGAGELFF. The CDR3 DNA is TGTGCCAGCAGCTTACAGGGTGCCGGGGAGCTGTTTTTT.

This clone occurred many times. The chain couples TRBV19 to TRBJ1-5; D remains unclear. CDR3 length: 13 amino acids. V lost 7 bases and J 4 bases, leaving 11 bases between the germline ends. CDR1 is LNHDA and CDR2 is SQIVND in the germline V gene (reference sequence). The CDR3 DNA reads TGTGCCAGTAACCTAAGAGGGAATCAGCCCCAGCATTTT. This codes for CASNLRGNQPQHF.

This clone was counted a few times. V is TRBV29-1 and J is TRBJ1-4, with 7 nucleotides matching TRBD1. The CDR3 has 13 residues. Germline CDR1 is SQVTM and CDR2 is ANQGSEA. J lost 3 bases, V lost 7 bases, and 5 bases had no gene match. The CDR3 loop reads CSATGPSNEKLFF. The CDR3, as DNA: TGCAGCGCGACAGGGCCGTCTAATGAAAAACTGTTTTTT.

This rearrangement joins TRBV29-1 to TRBJ2-3; possibly TRBD1 for D (6 bases). CDR3 length: 16 amino acids. Germline CDR1 SQVTM, CDR2 ANQGSEA. V was pared by 6 bases and J by 2 bases, with 21 bases between. CDR3 in amino acids: CSVPITNRDLTDTQYF. The CDR3 nucleotides read TGCAGCGTCCCCATTACGAACAGGGATCTCACAGATACGCAGTATTTT.

The V and J genes are TRBV7-8 and TRBJ2-6; D might be TRBD2 (5 bases). Trimming cost V 2 bases and J 0 bases, with 5 bases left between them. The CDR3 runs 15 residues. CDR1 and CDR2 (germline): SGHVS, FQNEAQ. The CDR3 protein is CASSLRGSGANVLTF. CDR3 sequence (DNA): TGTGCCAGCAGCTTACGGGGCTCTGGGGCCAACGTCCTGACTTTC.

The genes are TRBV4-2 and TRBJ2-2; weak D call: TRBD2 (5 bases). CDR1 LGHNA and CDR2 YNFKEQ come from the germline V gene. The ends were cut back, 4 bases at V and 7 bases at J, with 16 bases in the middle. This CDR3 spans 15 amino acids. The CDR3 DNA reads as TGTGCCAGCAGCCCCCGGACTGGGGAAGGCGGGGAGCTGTTTTTT. This sequence encodes CASSPRTGEGGELFF.

The V call is TRBV28, the J call TRBJ2-2, with D perhaps TRBD2 (6 bases). In germline, CDR1 is MDHEN, CDR2 SYDVKM. The CDR3 totals 13 residues. Between the trimmed V and J ends, which lost 8 bases and 5 bases, there was a span of 12 bases. CDR3 sequence: CASRRGRTGELFF. The CDR3 coding sequence is TGTGCCAGCCGGAGGGGACGGACCGGGGAGCTGTTTTTT.

The rearrangement joins TRBV28 to TRBJ2-5; 7 bases are shared with TRBD1. V shed 4 bases, J shed 5 bases, and the junction held 10 bases outside the gene matches. CDR1 is MDHEN and CDR2 is SYDVKM in the germline V gene. The CDR3 is made up of 15 amino acids. CDR3 sequence: CASSSLTGKGETQYF. The CDR3 DNA reads as TGTGCCAGCAGTTCCTTGACAGGGAAAGGGGAGACCCAGTACTTC.

The chain joins TRBV7-6 to TRBJ2-1; no definite D call. V was pared by 5 bases and J by 0 bases, with 17 bases between. Germline-derived CDR1 and CDR2 are SGHVS and FNYEAQ. This CDR3 comprises 17 residues. The CDR3, as DNA: TGTGCCAGCAGCCCCCTTAGGCCTGCGAACTCCTACAATGAGCAGTTCTTC. Translation gives CASSPLRPANSYNEQFF.

This chain links TRBV7-9 with TRBJ2-7; D gene uncertain. V lost 1 base and J lost 2, with 9 bases in between. The CDR3 has 14 amino acids. Germline V lookup: CDR1 SEHNR, CDR2 FQNEAQ (reference sequence). The CDR3 DNA follows: TGTGCCAGCAGCTTAGGGGCAAAAGCCTACGAGCAGTACTTC. This gives the protein CASSLGAKAYEQYF.

The rearrangement links TRBV19 to TRBJ2-1; the match to TRBD2 covers 11 bases. Germline loops: CDR1 LNHDA, CDR2 SQIVND (reference sequence). This CDR3 is built from 16 residues. V gave up 1 base and J gave up 2 bases; unmatched junction bases: 1. The CDR3 sequence is CASSIGSGRAYNEQFF. Here the CDR3 DNA reads TGTGCCAGTAGTATAGGTAGCGGGAGGGCCTACAATGAGCAGTTCTTC.

This chain joins TRBV18 and TRBJ2-1; 8 nucleotides match TRBD2. The CDR3 extends over 16 amino acids. V dropped 2 bases and J dropped 4; count of bases not matched to a gene: 7. Per germline, CDR1 KGHSH and CDR2 LQKENI. This CDR3 reads CASSPGIAGLYNEQFF. The CDR3 DNA sequence: TGTGCCAGCTCACCAGGGATAGCGGGATTATACAATGAGCAGTTCTTC.

This clone was counted only a few times. V usage is TRBV11-3 and J usage is TRBJ2-1; the D gene is possibly TRBD2 (5 bases). The CDR3 covers 15 residues. The V and J ends lost 2 bases and 0 bases respectively, with 8 bases between them. Germline CDR1 reads SGHNT; CDR2 reads YENEEA. Here the CDR3 reads CASSLNGVSYNEQFF. The CDR3 region has the DNA TGTGCCAGCAGCTTAAACGGGGTCTCCTACAATGAGCAGTTCTTC.

This clone was picked up one time. The genes are TRBV6-4 and TRBJ1-2; D may be TRBD1 (5 bases). This CDR3 is built from 15 residues. Germline CDR1 MRHNA, CDR2 SNTAGT. Trimming took 6 bases from V and 8 from J, leaving 22 bases between them. The CDR3 protein is CASRKTQEPGDGYTF. The CDR3 DNA sequence: TGTGCCAGCAGAAAAACACAGGAGCCGGGCGACGGCTACACCTTC.

The rearrangement joins TRBV29-1 to TRBJ1-1, with a possible D match to TRBD1 (6 bases). The CDR3 is 12 amino acids. Trimming stripped 4 bases from V and 4 bases from J, with 10 bases between. Germline V lookup: CDR1 SQVTM, CDR2 ANQGSEA. The CDR3 reads CSVGRTATEAFF. The CDR3 DNA reads as TGCAGCGTTGGTCGGACAGCCACTGAAGCTTTCTTT.

Within the sample, this clone is medium-sized. This sample includes further DNA sequences coding for the same CDR3. This sequence joins TRBV6-6 and TRBJ1-2; 7 nucleotides agree with TRBD1. The CDR3 is 14 residues long. Germline CDR1 is MNHNY and CDR2 is SVGAGI (reference sequence). With V trimmed by 6 bases and J by 1 base, 5 bases remained unmatched. The CDR3 protein is CASSTTGVNYGYTF. The CDR3 DNA reads TGTGCCAGCAGCACCACAGGGGTTAACTATGGCTACACCTTC.